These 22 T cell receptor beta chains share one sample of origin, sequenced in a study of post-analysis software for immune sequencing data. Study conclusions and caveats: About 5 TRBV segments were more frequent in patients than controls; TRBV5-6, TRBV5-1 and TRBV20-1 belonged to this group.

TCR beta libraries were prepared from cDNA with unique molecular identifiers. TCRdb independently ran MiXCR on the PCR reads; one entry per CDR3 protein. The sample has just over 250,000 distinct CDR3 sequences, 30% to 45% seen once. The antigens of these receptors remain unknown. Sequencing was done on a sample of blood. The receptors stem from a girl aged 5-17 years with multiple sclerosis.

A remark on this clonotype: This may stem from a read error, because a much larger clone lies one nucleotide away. Here the CDR3 reads CASSAGTLNELFF. CDR3 in DNA: TGTGCCAGCAGCGCCGGGACGCTTAATGAGCTGTTCTTC. The chain is built from TRBV7-9 and TRBJ2-1; D could derive from TRBD1 or TRBD2 (5 bases each). Per germline, CDR1 SEHNR and CDR2 FQNEAQ (reference sequence). The CDR3 loop spans 13 amino acids.

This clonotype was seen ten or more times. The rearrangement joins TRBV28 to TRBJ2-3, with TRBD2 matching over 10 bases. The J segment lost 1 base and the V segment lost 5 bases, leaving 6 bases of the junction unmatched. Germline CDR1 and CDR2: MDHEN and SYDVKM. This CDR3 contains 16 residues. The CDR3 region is CASSLLAGARTDTQYF. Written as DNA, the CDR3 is TGTGCCAGCAGTCTGCTAGCGGGGGCCCGCACAGATACGCAGTATTTT.

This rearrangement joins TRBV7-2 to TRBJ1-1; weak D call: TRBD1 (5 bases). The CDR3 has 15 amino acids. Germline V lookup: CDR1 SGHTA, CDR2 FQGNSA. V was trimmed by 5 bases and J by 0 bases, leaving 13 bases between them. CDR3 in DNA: TGTGCCAGCAGCCCTCAGGGTCGAATGAACACTGAAGCTTTCTTT. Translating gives CASSPQGRMNTEAFF. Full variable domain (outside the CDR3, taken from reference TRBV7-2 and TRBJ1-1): GAGVSQSPSNKVTEKGKDVELRCDPISGHTALYWYRQSLGQGLEFLIYFQGNSAPDKSGLPSDRFSAERTGGSVSTLTIQRTQQEDSAVYLCASSPQGRMNTEAFFGQGTRLTVV.

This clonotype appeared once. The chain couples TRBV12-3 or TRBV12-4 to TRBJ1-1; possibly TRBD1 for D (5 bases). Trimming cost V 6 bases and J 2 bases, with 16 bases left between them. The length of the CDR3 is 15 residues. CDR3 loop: CASRNGGRANTEAFF. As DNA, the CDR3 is TGTGCCAGCAGGAACGGCGGCAGGGCAAACACTGAAGCTTTCTTT.

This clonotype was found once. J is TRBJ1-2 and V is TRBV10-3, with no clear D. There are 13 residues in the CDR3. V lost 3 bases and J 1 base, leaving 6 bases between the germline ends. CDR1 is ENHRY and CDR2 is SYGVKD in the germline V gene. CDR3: CAISEEINYGYTF. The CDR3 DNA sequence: TGTGCCATCAGTGAAGAGATTAACTATGGCTACACCTTC.

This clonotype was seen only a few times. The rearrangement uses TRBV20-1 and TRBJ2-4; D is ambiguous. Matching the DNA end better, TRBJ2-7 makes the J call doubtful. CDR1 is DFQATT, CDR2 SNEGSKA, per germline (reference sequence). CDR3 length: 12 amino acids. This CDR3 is CSAREVPYEQYF. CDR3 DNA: TGCAGTGCTAGAGAGGTGCCCTACGAGCAGTACTTC.

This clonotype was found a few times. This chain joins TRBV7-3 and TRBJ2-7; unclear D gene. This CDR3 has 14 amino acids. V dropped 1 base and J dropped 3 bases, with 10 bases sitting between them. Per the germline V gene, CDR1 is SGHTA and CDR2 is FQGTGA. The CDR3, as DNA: TGTGCCAGCAGCTTAAGGAAAGTCGGCTACGAGCAGTACTTC. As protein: CASSLRKVGYEQYF.

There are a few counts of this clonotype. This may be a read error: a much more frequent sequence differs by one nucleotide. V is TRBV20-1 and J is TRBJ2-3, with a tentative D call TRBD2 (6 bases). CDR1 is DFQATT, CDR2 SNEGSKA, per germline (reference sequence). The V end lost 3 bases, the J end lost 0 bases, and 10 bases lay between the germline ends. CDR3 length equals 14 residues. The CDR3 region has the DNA TGCAGTGCTAGGGAGGGGTCGAGCACAGATACGCAGTATTTT. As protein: CSAREGSSTDTQYF.

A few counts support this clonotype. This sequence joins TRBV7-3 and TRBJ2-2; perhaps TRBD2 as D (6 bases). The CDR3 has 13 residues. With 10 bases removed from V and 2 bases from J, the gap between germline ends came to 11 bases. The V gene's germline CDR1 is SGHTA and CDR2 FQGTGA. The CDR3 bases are TGTGCCAACACGACTAGAAACACCGGGGAGCTGTTTTTT. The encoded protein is CANTTRNTGELFF.

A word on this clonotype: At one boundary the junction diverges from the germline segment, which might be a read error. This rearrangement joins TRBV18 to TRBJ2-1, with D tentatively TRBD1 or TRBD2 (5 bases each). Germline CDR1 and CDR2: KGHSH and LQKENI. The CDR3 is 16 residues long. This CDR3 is CASSPPGGSSYDEQFF. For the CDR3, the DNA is TGTGCCAGCTCACCACCTGGGGGAAGCTCCTACGATGAGCAGTTCTTC.

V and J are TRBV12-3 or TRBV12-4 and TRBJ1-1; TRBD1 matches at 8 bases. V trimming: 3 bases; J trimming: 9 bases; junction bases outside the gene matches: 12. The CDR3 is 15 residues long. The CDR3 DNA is TGTGCCAGCAGTTTCGGCCGACAGGGGAGAACTAAAGCTTTCTTT. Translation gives CASSFGRQGRTKAFF.

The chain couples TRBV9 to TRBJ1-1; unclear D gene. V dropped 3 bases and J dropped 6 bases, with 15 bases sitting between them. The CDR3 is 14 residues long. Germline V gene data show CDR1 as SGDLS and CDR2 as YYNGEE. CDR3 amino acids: CASSGEDRRAEAFF. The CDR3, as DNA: TGTGCCAGCAGCGGGGAGGACCGACGGGCTGAAGCTTTCTTT.

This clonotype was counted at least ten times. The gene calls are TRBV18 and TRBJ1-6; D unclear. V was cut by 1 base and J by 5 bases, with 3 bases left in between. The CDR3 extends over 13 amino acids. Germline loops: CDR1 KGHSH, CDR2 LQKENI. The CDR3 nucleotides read TGTGCCAGCTCACCACGGAATAATTCACCCCTCCACTTT. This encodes CASSPRNNSPLHF.

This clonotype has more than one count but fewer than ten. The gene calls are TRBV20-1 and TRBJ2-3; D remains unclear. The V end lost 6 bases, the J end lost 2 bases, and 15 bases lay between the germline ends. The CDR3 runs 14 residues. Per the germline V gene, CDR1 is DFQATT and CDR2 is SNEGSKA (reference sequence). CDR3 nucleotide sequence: TGCAGTGCCTCCCCCCCGGAAGCCACAGATACGCAGTATTTT. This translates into CSASPPEATDTQYF.

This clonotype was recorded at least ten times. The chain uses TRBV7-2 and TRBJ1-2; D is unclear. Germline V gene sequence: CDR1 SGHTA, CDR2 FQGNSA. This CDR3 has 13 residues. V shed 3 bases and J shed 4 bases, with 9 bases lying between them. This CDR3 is CASSFSTGYGYTF. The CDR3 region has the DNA TGTGCCAGCAGCTTTAGCACGGGCTATGGCTACACCTTC.

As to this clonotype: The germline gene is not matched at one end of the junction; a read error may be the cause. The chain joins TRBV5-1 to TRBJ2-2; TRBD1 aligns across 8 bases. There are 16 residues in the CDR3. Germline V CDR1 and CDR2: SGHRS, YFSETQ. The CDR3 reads CASSQGQGLLSGKLFF. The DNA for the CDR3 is TGCGCCAGCAGCCAAGGACAGGGTCTTCTCTCCGGGAAGCTGTTTTTT. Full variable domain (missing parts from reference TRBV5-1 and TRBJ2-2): KAGVTQTPRYLIKTRGQQVTLSCSPISGHRSVSWYQQTPGQGLQFLFEYFSETQRNKGNFPGRFSGRQFSNSRSEMNVSTLELGDSALYLCASSQGQGLLSGKLFFGEGSRLTVL.

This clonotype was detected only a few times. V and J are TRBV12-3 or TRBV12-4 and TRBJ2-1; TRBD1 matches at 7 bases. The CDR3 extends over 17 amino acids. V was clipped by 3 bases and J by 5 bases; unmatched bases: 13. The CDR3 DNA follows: TGTGCCAGCAGTTTTCGCATAAGTGGACAGGTCCACAATGAGCAGTTCTTC. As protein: CASSFRISGQVHNEQFF.

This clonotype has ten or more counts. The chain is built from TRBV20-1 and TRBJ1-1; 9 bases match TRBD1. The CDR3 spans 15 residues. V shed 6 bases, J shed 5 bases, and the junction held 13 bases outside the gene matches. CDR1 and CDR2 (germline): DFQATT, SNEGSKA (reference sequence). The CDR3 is CSARTGGIGSTEAFF. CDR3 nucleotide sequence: TGCAGTGCGCGTACAGGGGGCATCGGAAGTACTGAAGCTTTCTTT.

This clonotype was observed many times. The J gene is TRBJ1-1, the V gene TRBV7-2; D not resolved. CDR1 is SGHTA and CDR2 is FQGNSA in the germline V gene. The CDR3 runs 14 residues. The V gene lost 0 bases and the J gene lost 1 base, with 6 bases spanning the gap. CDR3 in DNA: TGTGCCAGCAGCTTAGCGACGGGGAACACTGAAGCTTTCTTT. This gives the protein CASSLATGNTEAFF.

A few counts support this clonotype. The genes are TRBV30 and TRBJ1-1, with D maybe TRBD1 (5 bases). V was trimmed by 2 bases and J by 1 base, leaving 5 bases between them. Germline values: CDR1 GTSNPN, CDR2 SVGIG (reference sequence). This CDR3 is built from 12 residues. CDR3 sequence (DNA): TGTGCCTGGAGTCAGGGGAACACTGAAGCTTTCTTT. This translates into CAWSQGNTEAFF. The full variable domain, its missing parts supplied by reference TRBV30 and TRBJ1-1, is SQTIHQWPATLVQPVGSPLSLECTVEGTSNPNLYWYRQAAGRGLQLLFYSVGIGQISSEVPQNLSASRPQDRQFILSSKKLLLSDSGFYLCAWSQGNTEAFFGQGTRLTVV.

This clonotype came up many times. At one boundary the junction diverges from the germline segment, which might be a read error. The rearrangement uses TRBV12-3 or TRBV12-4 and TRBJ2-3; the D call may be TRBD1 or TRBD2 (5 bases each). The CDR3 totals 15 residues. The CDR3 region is CASTLEVGDTDTQYF. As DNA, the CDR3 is TGTGCCAGCACTTTAGAGGTGGGGGACACAGATACGCAGTATTTT.

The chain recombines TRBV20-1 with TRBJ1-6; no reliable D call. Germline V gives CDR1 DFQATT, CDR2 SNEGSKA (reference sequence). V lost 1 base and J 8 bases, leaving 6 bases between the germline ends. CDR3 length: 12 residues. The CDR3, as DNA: TGCAGTGCTAGAGTAAGAGATTCACCCCTCCACTTT. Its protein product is CSARVRDSPLHF.